The 16 T cell receptor beta chains reported below all come from one sample, sequenced in a study of T cell responses to AZD1222 COVID-19 vaccine. Some clones are missing from TCRdb's copy, which holds only in-frame ones; the method was immunoSEQ multiplex PCR. The sample lists 150,000 or so clones; under 95% were seen once. The specimen comprised peripheral blood, sampled on day 0 of AZD1222 vaccination. These receptors were obtained from an adult in good health.

CDR3 sequence: CASSPDRPDPLHF. The CDR3 DNA reads as TGTGCCAGCAGCCCCGATAGACCAGACCCCCTCCACTTT. This chain links TRBV9 with TRBJ1-6; the D is unclear. Germline values: CDR1 SGDLS, CDR2 YYNGEE. This CDR3 has 13 residues. V was shortened by 4 bases and J by 13 bases, with 15 bases between the two germline ends.

The chain has TRBV12-3 or TRBV12-4 and TRBJ1-1; no clear D gene. Trimming took off 0 bases at V and 8 bases at J, with 10 bases between the two ends. There are 13 residues in the CDR3. The chain's CDR3 is CASSLAGREEAFF. The CDR3 DNA sequence: TGTGCCAGCAGTTTAGCAGGACGGGAGGAAGCTTTCTTT.

The rearrangement uses TRBV10-3 and TRBJ1-6; weak D call: TRBD1 (5 bases). Germline CDR1 is ENHRY and CDR2 is SYGVKD. V was trimmed by 1 base and J by 7 bases, leaving 11 bases between them. This CDR3 is 15 amino acids long. The CDR3 coding sequence is TGTGCCATCAGTGAGTTAGGGGCGGGGAATTCACCCCTCCACTTT. Protein product: CAISELGAGNSPLHF.

The CDR3 here is CASSFGQKLFF. The CDR3 nucleotides are TGTGCCAGCAGTTTCGGACAGAAACTGTTTTTT. This chain connects TRBV3-1 (or the pseudogene TRBV3-2) to TRBJ1-4; D perhaps matches TRBD1 (6 bases). In germline, CDR1 is LGHDT, CDR2 YNNKEL (reference sequence). V lost 6 bases and J lost 11, with 10 bases in between. The CDR3 totals 11 residues.

The chain uses TRBV28 and TRBJ2-3, with D uncertain. This CDR3 comprises 13 residues. V was clipped by 2 bases and J by 6 bases, with 9 bases between them. Germline-derived CDR1 and CDR2 are MDHEN and SYDVKM. The CDR3 reads CASSLVRPDTQYF. For the CDR3, the DNA is TGTGCCAGCAGTTTAGTCCGCCCGGATACGCAGTATTTT.

The chain employs TRBV7-8 and TRBJ1-3; TRBD1 aligns across 8 bases. CDR3 length equals 16 residues. The trim removed 4 bases at V and 2 bases at J, leaving 7 bases unmatched. In germline, CDR1 is SGHVS, CDR2 FQNEAQ. CDR3 DNA: TGTGCCAGCAGCTGGAGACAGGGGCAGGCTGGAAACACCATATATTTT. Protein product: CASSWRQGQAGNTIYF.

V gene TRBV6-1 combines with J gene TRBJ1-2; TRBD1 is a possible D gene (6 bases). Germline CDR1 reads MNHNS; CDR2 reads SASEGT. This CDR3 has 15 amino acids. With 1 base removed from V and 4 bases from J, the gap between germline ends came to 13 bases. The chain's CDR3 is CASSEEWGLGYGYTF. The CDR3 DNA sequence: TGTGCCAGCAGTGAAGAGTGGGGGCTCGGCTATGGCTACACCTTC.

The J gene is TRBJ2-7, the V gene TRBV4-1; no clear D. Germline lookup yields CDR1 MGHRA and CDR2 YSYEKL. V gave up 0 bases and J gave up 0 bases, with 12 bases separating them. CDR3 length: 16 residues. The CDR3 nucleotides read TGCGCCAGCAGCCAAGAATCTGTGACACCCTCCTACGAGCAGTACTTC. Translating gives CASSQESVTPSYEQYF.

The chain carries TRBV15 and TRBJ1-5; D is unclear. Germline-derived CDR1 and CDR2 are LNHNV and YYDKDF (reference sequence). The CDR3 is made up of 13 amino acids. Trimming took 3 bases from V and 5 from J, leaving 8 bases between them. CDR3 in amino acids: CATSSAQYQPQHF. In DNA form, the CDR3 reads TGTGCCACCAGCAGTGCGCAGTATCAGCCCCAGCATTTT. Combining the CDR3 with reference TRBV15 and TRBJ1-5 gives the whole variable domain DAMVIQNPRYQVTQFGKPVTLSCSQTLNHNVMYWYQQKSSQAPKLLFHYYDKDFNNEADTPDNFQSRRPNTSFCFLDIRSPGLGDTAMYLCATSSAQYQPQHFGDGTRLSIL.

This chain joins TRBV5-1 and TRBJ1-2; D might be TRBD1 (5 bases). Germline values: CDR1 SGHRS, CDR2 YFSETQ. V was clipped by 0 bases and J by 2 bases, with 17 bases between them. CDR3 length: 17 residues. CDR3 in DNA: TGCGCCAGCAGCTTGGCCGTAGGGGTTTCCGGAAACTATGGCTACACCTTC. Residues: CASSLAVGVSGNYGYTF.

The chain has TRBV6-1 and TRBJ2-5; D remains ambiguous. V was cut by 3 bases and J by 4 bases, with 12 bases left in between. Germline CDR1 MNHNS, CDR2 SASEGT. This CDR3 has 14 amino acids. The CDR3 coding sequence is TGTGCCAGCAGTGAGCCTAGTTGGTCAGAGACCCAGTACTTC. Its translation: CASSEPSWSETQYF.

The chain couples TRBV10-3 to TRBJ2-2, with 7 positions matching TRBD1. The CDR3 length is 17 residues. V shed 6 bases, J shed 7 bases, and the junction held 17 bases outside the gene matches. Germline CDR1 and CDR2: ENHRY and SYGVKD. The CDR3 is CAIRAHTGVRVHGELFF. In nucleotides, the CDR3 is TGTGCCATCAGGGCTCATACAGGGGTTAGAGTGCACGGGGAGCTGTTTTTT.

This chain uses TRBV7-3 with TRBJ1-4; tentative D call: TRBD1 (6 bases). The CDR3 consists of 14 residues. Germline CDR1 reads SGHTA; CDR2 reads FQGTGA. The germline V and J ends were trimmed by 4 bases and 10 bases, with 16 bases remaining between them. CDR3 residues: CASSSGRGGAKLFF. DNA for the CDR3: TGTGCCAGCAGCTCCGGCAGGGGTGGGGCAAAACTGTTTTTT. The variable domain in full, with the rest retrieved from reference TRBV7-3 and TRBJ1-4, is GAGVSQTPSNKVTEKGKYVELRCDPISGHTALYWYRQSLGQGPEFLIYFQGTGAADDSGLPNDRFFAVRPEGSVSTLKIQRTERGDSAVYLCASSSGRGGAKLFFGSGTQLSVL.

The genes are TRBV7-2 and TRBJ2-7; 7 bases agree with TRBD1. This CDR3 is 15 amino acids long. Germline trimming cut 4 bases from V and 3 bases from J; bases unmatched to any gene: 9. The germline V gene has CDR1 SGHTA and CDR2 FQGNSA. For the CDR3, the DNA is TGTGCCAGCAGCTCGGGGCAGGGGGTTTTCTACGAGCAGTACTTC. This gives the protein CASSSGQGVFYEQYF.

The chain uses TRBV27 and TRBJ2-3; TRBD2 matches at 9 bases. From germline, CDR1 is MNHEY and CDR2 SMNVEV (reference sequence). The CDR3 consists of 16 residues. V was clipped by 4 bases and J by 0 bases; unmatched bases: 5. The CDR3 DNA follows: TGTGCCAGCAGTTCGCGGGGGGGCCGCAGCACAGATACGCAGTATTTT. Protein product: CASSSRGGRSTDTQYF.

This clone has a single count. The chain uses TRBV5-4 and TRBJ2-2; no definite D call. This CDR3 comprises 14 residues. In germline, CDR1 is SGHNT, CDR2 YYREEE (reference sequence). Trimming left V 4 bases short and J 0 bases short, with 7 bases between. This CDR3 reads CASSGSSNTGELFF. In nucleotides, the CDR3 is TGTGCCAGCAGCGGTTCCTCGAACACCGGGGAGCTGTTTTTT.